This TCR beta chain was sequenced in a study of shared clonotypes between healthy human individuals. Per the study methods: ImmunoSEQ output lacked quality scores and full-length reads, limiting matched filtering. TCRdb keeps only in-frame clones here, not all; method: immunoSEQ multiplex PCR. That table is the source of V, J and clone size, and D and trimming were worked out from the DNA. Among approximately 2.1 million clones, over 90% were seen once, and the ten largest hold about 0.39%. This clone was counted a few times. The antigen remains undetermined. Overall study results and limits: Large depth notwithstanding, sorted-subset sequencing proved incomplete by rarefaction. Non-shared clonotypes had lower generation probabilities than clonotypes shared by all four sorted-subset donors.

Germline V lookup: CDR1 MRHNA, CDR2 SNTAGT. The length of the CDR3 is 14 residues. With V trimmed by 8 bases and J by 0 bases, 4 bases remained unmatched. The TCR sequence derives from a man younger than 35 in good health. Some clones in this sample may be carry-over from other donors' samples. The sample comprised naive CD4+ T cells from PBMCs. The subset here: CD45RA+ positively selected. V is TRBV6-4 and J is TRBJ1-5; 7 nucleotides line up with TRBD1. CDR3 DNA sequence: TGTGCCAGCTCCTCAGGGGGTAGCAATCAGCCCCAGCATTTT. Translating gives CASSSGGSNQPQHF.